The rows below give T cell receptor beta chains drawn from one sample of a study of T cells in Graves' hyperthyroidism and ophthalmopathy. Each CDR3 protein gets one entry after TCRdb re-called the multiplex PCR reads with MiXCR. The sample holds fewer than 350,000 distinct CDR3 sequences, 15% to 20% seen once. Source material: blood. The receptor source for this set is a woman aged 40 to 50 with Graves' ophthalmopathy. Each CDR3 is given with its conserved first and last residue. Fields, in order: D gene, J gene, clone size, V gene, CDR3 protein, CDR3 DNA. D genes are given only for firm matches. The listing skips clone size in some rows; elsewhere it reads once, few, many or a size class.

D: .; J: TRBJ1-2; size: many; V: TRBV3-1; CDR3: CASSQVPGLSYTF; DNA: TGTGCCAGCAGCCAAGTCCCCGGCCTGAGCTACACCTTC
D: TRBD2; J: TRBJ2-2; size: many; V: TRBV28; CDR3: CASSLSGSYTGELFF; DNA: TGTGCCAGCAGTCTAAGCGGGAGTTACACCGGGGAGCTGTTTTTT
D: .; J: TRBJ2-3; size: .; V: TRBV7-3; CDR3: CASSSDPRLNTDTQYF; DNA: TGTGCCAGCAGCTCGGATCCAAGACTTAACACAGATACGCAGTATTTT
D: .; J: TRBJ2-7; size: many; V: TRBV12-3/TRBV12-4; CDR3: CASSFSLGYYEQYF; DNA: TGTGCCAGCAGTTTCTCTCTCGGATACTACGAGCAGTACTTC
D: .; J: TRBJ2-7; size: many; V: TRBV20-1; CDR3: CSARDPGTGHYEQYF; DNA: TGCAGTGCTAGAGACCCCGGGACTGGCCATTACGAGCAGTACTTC
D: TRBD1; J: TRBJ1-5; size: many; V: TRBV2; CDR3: CASSERQGRQPQHF; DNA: TGTGCCAGCAGTGAGAGACAGGGTCGACAGCCCCAGCATTTT
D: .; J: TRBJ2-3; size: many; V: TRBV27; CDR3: CASSLRQSTDTQYF; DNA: TGTGCCAGCAGTTTGCGGCAGAGCACAGATACGCAGTATTTT
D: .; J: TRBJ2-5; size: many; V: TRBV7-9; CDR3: CASSLAATAQETQYF; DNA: TGTGCCAGCAGCTTAGCAGCGACAGCCCAAGAGACCCAGTACTTC
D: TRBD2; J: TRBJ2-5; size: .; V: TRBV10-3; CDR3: CAISKGLAGVETQYF; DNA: TGTGCCATCAGTAAGGGACTAGCGGGAGTAGAGACCCAGTACTTC
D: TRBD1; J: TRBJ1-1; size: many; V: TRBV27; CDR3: CASRPQGGNTEAFF; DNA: TGTGCCAGCAGGCCACAGGGGGGGAACACTGAAGCTTTCTTT
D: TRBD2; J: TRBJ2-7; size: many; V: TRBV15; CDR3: CATGTRTSYEQYF; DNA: TGTGCCACCGGGACTAGAACCTCCTACGAGCAGTACTTC
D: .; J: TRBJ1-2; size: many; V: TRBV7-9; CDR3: CASSLENYGYTF; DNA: TGTGCCAGCAGCTTAGAAAACTATGGCTACACCTTC
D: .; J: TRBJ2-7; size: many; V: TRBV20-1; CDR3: CSARRLALGEQYF; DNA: TGCAGTGCTAGGCGGCTAGCGCTGGGCGAGCAGTACTTC
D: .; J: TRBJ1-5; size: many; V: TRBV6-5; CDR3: CASSLPGIGNQPQHF; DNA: TGTGCCAGCAGTTTGCCAGGGATAGGCAATCAGCCCCAGCATTTT
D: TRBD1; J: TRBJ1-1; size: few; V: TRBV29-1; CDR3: CSGGQAEIEAFF; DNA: TGCAGCGGAGGACAGGCGGAGATTGAAGCTTTCTTT
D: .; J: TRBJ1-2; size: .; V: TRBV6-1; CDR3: CASRRYLYGYTF; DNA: TGTGCCAGCAGGAGGTATCTCTATGGCTACACCTTC
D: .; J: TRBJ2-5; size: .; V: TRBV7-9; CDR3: CASSLEGGSQETQYF; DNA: TGTGCCAGCAGCTTAGAAGGGGGAAGCCAAGAGACCCAGTACTTC
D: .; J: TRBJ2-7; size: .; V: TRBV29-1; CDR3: CSVESGSNEQYF; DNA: TGCAGCGTTGAATCCGGGTCCAACGAGCAGTACTTC
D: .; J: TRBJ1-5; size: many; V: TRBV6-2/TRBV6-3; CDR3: CASSQGFSNQPQHF; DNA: TGTGCCAGCAGTCAAGGTTTTAGCAATCAGCCCCAGCATTTT
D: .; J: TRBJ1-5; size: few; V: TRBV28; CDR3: CASSLYGVNSNQPQHF; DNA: TGTGCCAGCAGTCTCTATGGGGTTAATAGCAATCAGCCCCAGCATTTT
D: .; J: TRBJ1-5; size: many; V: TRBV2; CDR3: CASSRSDQPQHF; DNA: TGTGCCAGCAGTAGAAGTGATCAGCCCCAGCATTTT
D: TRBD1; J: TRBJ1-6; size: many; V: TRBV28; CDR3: CASSLATGGISPLHF; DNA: TGTGCCAGCAGTCTAGCGACAGGGGGTATTTCACCCCTCCACTTT
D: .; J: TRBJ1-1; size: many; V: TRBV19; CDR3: CASSIAGHTEAFF; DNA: TGTGCCAGTAGTATTGCAGGACACACTGAAGCTTTCTTT
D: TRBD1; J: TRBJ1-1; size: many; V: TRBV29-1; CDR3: CSVDGQGIAEAFF; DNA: TGCAGCGTTGACGGACAGGGTATTGCTGAAGCTTTCTTT
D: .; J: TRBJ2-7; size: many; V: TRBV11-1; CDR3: CASSQEVWGPPPYEQYF; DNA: TGTGCCAGCAGTCAAGAGGTGTGGGGGCCACCACCCTACGAGCAGTACTTC
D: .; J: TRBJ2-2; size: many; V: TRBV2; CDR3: CASSEHRMNTGELFF; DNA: TGTGCCAGCAGTGAACACCGGATGAACACCGGGGAGCTGTTTTTT
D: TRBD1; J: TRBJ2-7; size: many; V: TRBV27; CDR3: CASSLTGTGIDEQYF; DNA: TGTGCCAGCAGTCTAACCGGGACAGGGATCGACGAGCAGTACTTC
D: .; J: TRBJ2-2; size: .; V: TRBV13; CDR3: CASSPSAGPGELFF; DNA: TGTGCCAGCAGCCCCTCGGCTGGCCCCGGGGAGCTGTTTTTT
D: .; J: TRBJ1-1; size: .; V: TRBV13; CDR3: CASSFGPPVPGGTEAFF; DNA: TGTGCCAGCAGCTTCGGGCCCCCAGTCCCTGGAGGCACTGAAGCTTTCTTT
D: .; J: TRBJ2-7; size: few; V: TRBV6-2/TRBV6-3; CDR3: CASSPAVSGTTYEQYF; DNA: TGTGCCAGCAGTCCCGCAGTCTCCGGGACAACCTACGAGCAGTACTTC
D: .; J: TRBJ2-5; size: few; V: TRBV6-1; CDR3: CASSRSWGETQYF; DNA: TGTGCCAGCAGCCGATCTTGGGGGGAGACCCAGTACTTC
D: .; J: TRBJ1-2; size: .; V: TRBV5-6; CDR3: CASTVAVGGLANYGYTF; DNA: TGTGCCAGCACCGTCGCGGTCGGGGGGCTAGCTAACTATGGCTACACCTTC
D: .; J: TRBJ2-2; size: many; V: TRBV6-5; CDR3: CASSYGMIGELFF; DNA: TGTGCCAGCAGTTACGGGATGATCGGGGAGCTGTTTTTT
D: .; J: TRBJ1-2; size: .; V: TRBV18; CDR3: CASLPLQGGYIF; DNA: TGTGCCAGCTTACCTTTACAGGGCGGCTACATCTTC
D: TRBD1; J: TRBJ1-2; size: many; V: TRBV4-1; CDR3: CASSQAGGGQGNGYTF; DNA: TGCGCCAGCAGCCAGGCGGGGGGGGGACAGGGGAATGGCTACACCTTC
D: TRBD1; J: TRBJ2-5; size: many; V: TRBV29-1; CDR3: CSVVGTGGETQYF; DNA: TGCAGCGTTGTGGGGACAGGGGGAGAGACCCAGTACTTC
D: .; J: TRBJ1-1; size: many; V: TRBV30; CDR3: CAWSFVRLTEAFF; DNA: TGTGCCTGGAGTTTCGTTCGCCTCACTGAAGCTTTCTTT
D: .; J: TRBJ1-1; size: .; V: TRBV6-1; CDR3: CASSEVWDGNTEAFF; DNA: TGTGCCAGCAGTGAAGTATGGGACGGGAACACTGAAGCTTTCTTT
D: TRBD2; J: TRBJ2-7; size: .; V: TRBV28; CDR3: CASSQTIGRLEQYF; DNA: TGTGCCAGCAGCCAAACTATCGGGAGGTTAGAGCAGTACTTC
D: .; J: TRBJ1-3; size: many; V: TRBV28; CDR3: CASRGAGGNTIYF; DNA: TGTGCCAGTCGGGGGGCAGGAGGAAACACCATATATTTT
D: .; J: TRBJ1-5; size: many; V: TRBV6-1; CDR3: CASSRPGSLNQPQHF; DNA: TGTGCCAGCAGCAGGCCAGGGTCGTTGAATCAGCCCCAGCATTTT
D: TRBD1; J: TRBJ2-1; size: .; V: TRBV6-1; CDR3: CASTGGVPPSYEQFF; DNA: TGTGCCAGCACAGGGGGCGTGCCGCCTTCCTACGAGCAGTTCTTC
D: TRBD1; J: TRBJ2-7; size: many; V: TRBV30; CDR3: CAWTRTGAYEQYF; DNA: TGTGCCTGGACCCGGACAGGGGCCTACGAGCAGTACTTC
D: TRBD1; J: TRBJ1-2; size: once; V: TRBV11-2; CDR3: CASSQGRGSDGYTF; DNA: TGTGCCAGCAGCCAAGGCAGGGGGTCGGATGGCTACACCTTC
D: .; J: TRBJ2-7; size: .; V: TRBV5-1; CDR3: CASSGEIAYEQYF; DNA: TGCGCCAGCTCGGGGGAGATTGCCTACGAGCAGTACTTC
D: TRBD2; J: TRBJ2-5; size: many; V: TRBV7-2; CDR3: CASSFPAGGLGETQYF; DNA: TGTGCCAGCAGCTTTCCCGCGGGAGGGCTGGGAGAGACCCAGTACTTC
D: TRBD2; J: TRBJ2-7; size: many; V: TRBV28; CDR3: CASSSSFLAGTYEQYF; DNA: TGTGCCAGCAGCTCCTCTTTTCTAGCGGGAACCTACGAGCAGTACTTC
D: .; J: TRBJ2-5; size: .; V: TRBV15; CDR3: CATSRAGTGETQYF; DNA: TGTGCCACCAGCAGAGCCGGCACAGGGGAGACCCAGTACTTC
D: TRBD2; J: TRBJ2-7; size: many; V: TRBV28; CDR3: CASSLWRAGGRYEQYF; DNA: TGTGCCAGCAGTTTATGGCGGGCGGGAGGGCGCTACGAGCAGTACTTC
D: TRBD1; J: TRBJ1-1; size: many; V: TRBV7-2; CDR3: CASSLARGLRTEAFF; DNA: TGTGCCAGCAGCTTAGCAAGGGGGCTTAGAACTGAAGCTTTCTTT